These 29 T cell receptor beta chains share one sample of origin, sequenced in a study of monozygotic twins with inflammatory bowel disease. TCRdb re-called the 5' RACE reads; every CDR3 protein appears as one record, without DNA. Reported are around 47,000 distinct CDR3 sequences; the ten largest clones contain approximately 5.3%. The sample consisted of blood. Receptor source: a human donor with ulcerative colitis or Crohn's disease, or a healthy co-twin of an affected twin (not recorded which).

The rearrangement links TRBV9 to TRBJ2-3; with no DNA, the TCRdb D assignment of TRBD1 cannot be verified. The CDR3 is 18 residues long. The germline V gene has CDR1 SGDLS and CDR2 YYNGEE. CDR3 in amino acids: CASSARGAGTGPTDTQYF.

The rearrangement joins TRBV24-1 to TRBJ2-7; TCRdb lists TRBD1, though no DNA is available to test this call. Germline lookup yields CDR1 KGHDR and CDR2 SFDVKD. CDR3 size: 17 residues. CDR3 in amino acids: CATSDPTPGQIFYEQYF.

The chain joins TRBV20-1 to TRBJ2-7. CDR1 is DFQATT and CDR2 is SNEGSKA in the germline V gene (reference sequence). The CDR3 loop spans 15 amino acids. The CDR3 region is CSAREPSGSSYEQYF.

This rearrangement joins TRBV20-1 to TRBJ2-1; TCRdb's D gene call, TRBD2, goes unchecked for lack of DNA. The CDR3 loop spans 19 amino acids. Germline V gives CDR1 DFQATT, CDR2 SNEGSKA (reference sequence). CDR3 protein: CSARDTQREGAGLYNEQFF.

V usage is TRBV6-5 and J usage is TRBJ2-1; the TRBD2 assignment by TCRdb is unverifiable without DNA. The length of the CDR3 is 14 residues. The V gene's germline CDR1 is MNHEY and CDR2 SVGAGI. CDR3 sequence: CASSYSTGGNEQFF.

The J gene is TRBJ2-5, the V gene TRBV9; TCRdb picks TRBD2, but there is no DNA to check that call. CDR3 length: 18 residues. The germline CDR1 and CDR2 sequences are SGDLS and YYNGEE. This CDR3 is CASSPGTSGGLYQETQYF.

V usage is TRBV7-9 and J usage is TRBJ2-3; TCRdb reports TRBD1, a call that lacks DNA to check it against. The CDR3 consists of 15 residues. Germline V gene sequence: CDR1 SEHNR, CDR2 FQNEAQ (reference sequence). CDR3 region: CATWGGQGTPDTQYF.

The CDR3 protein is CASSLRTGLTSNQPQHF. The V gene is TRBV5-6, the J gene TRBJ1-5; absent DNA, TCRdb's TRBD1 call cannot be checked. The CDR3 length is 17 residues. Germline V CDR1 and CDR2: SGHDT, YYEEEE.

The V gene is TRBV6-2 or TRBV6-3, the J gene TRBJ1-1. The germline CDR1 and CDR2 sequences are MNHEY and SVGEGT. The CDR3 sequence is 14 residues long. The CDR3 sequence is CASSTLRLPTEAFF.

The chain is built from TRBV5-1 and TRBJ2-1; TCRdb picks TRBD1, but there is no DNA to check that call. The CDR3 spans 16 residues. Looked up from germline, CDR1 is SGHRS and CDR2 is YFSETQ. The CDR3 protein is CASSGLQGSSYNEQFF.

CDR3 residues: CAWSQNNEQFF. J is TRBJ2-1 and V is TRBV30. Germline CDR1 reads GTSNPN; CDR2 reads SVGIG (reference sequence). The CDR3 is made up of 11 amino acids.

The rearrangement links TRBV29-1 to TRBJ2-5; TCRdb's assignment of TRBD2 cannot be checked, as there is no DNA. The germline V gene encodes CDR1 SQVTM and CDR2 ANQGSEA. The CDR3 totals 15 residues. The CDR3: CSVEDPGGLQETQYF.

This chain connects TRBV25-1 to TRBJ2-7; TCRdb calls TRBD1, which cannot be checked without DNA. This CDR3 spans 13 amino acids. Germline loops: CDR1 MGHDK, CDR2 SYGVNS. The CDR3 sequence: CASTGQGEGEQYF.

The gene calls are TRBV20-1 and TRBJ2-7; the TCRdb D gene call, TRBD1, has no DNA to confirm it. This CDR3 contains 12 residues. CDR1 DFQATT and CDR2 SNEGSKA come from the germline V gene (reference sequence). CDR3 in amino acids: CSVASPGDRQYF.

This chain joins TRBV18 and TRBJ1-4; TCRdb picks TRBD1, but there is no DNA to check that call. CDR1 KGHSH and CDR2 LQKENI come from the germline V gene. CDR3 length: 15 amino acids. The CDR3 here is CASSPEGTGGEKLFF.

This CDR3 is CASSPLLGGKTPLHF. The V gene is TRBV7-8, the J gene TRBJ1-6; no DNA is available, so the TRBD1 call from TCRdb remains unchecked. There are 15 residues in the CDR3. Germline V lookup: CDR1 SGHVS, CDR2 FQNEAQ.

The rearrangement links TRBV19 to TRBJ2-6; the D call from TCRdb, TRBD1, cannot be confirmed without DNA. The CDR3 covers 17 residues. Germline V gene data show CDR1 as LNHDA and CDR2 as SQIVND (reference sequence). The CDR3: CASSEARGNGGANVLTF. Filled out from reference TRBV19 and TRBJ2-6, the complete variable domain reads DGGITQSPKYLFRKEGQNVTLSCEQNLNHDAMYWYRQDPGQGLRLIYYSQIVNDFQKGDIAEGYSVSREKKESFPLTVTSAQKNPTAFYLCASSEARGNGGANVLTFGAGSRLTVL.

The gene calls are TRBV4-3 and TRBJ2-7. The germline V gene has CDR1 LGHNA and CDR2 YSLEER. The CDR3 runs 15 residues. The CDR3 reads CASSQDGSSYYEQYF.

The chain employs TRBV18 and TRBJ2-7. The V gene's germline CDR1 is KGHSH and CDR2 LQKENI. The CDR3 runs 14 residues. The CDR3 loop is CASSPPGVFYEQYF.

This chain joins TRBV27 and TRBJ2-1. The CDR3 totals 13 residues. Germline loops: CDR1 MNHEY, CDR2 SMNVEV (reference sequence). CDR3: CASVVGSYNEQFF.

This rearrangement joins TRBV18 to TRBJ2-5; TCRdb outputs TRBD2, but without DNA this stays unchecked. The CDR3 runs 14 residues. Germline CDR1 reads KGHSH; CDR2 reads LQKENI. The CDR3 sequence: CASSPTSVQETQYF.

The gene calls are TRBV6-5 and TRBJ2-5. The CDR3 is made up of 14 amino acids. Germline CDR1 is MNHEY and CDR2 is SVGAGI. CDR3 region: CASSYEPSWETQYF.

CDR3 sequence: CASSYLDRHRRQPQHF. The V call is TRBV6-5, the J call TRBJ1-5; TCRdb calls TRBD1, which cannot be checked without DNA. This CDR3 is built from 16 residues. CDR1 and CDR2 from the germline V gene are MNHEY and SVGAGI.

The genes are TRBV2 and TRBJ2-6; absent DNA, TCRdb's TRBD1 call cannot be checked. Germline CDR1 and CDR2: SNHLY and FYNNEI. This CDR3 spans 16 amino acids. The CDR3 spells CASSESRGPGANVLTF.

The chain combines TRBV5-6 with TRBJ2-5; the TRBD1 assignment by TCRdb is unverifiable without DNA. The CDR3 loop spans 15 amino acids. CDR1 is SGHDT and CDR2 is YYEEEE in the germline V gene. The CDR3: CASSLLSADQETQYF.

The genes are TRBV7-7 and TRBJ2-2. This CDR3 contains 14 residues. Germline V gene sequence: CDR1 SSHAT, CDR2 FNYEAQ (reference sequence). The CDR3 is CASSFSGNTGELFF.

This rearrangement joins TRBV27 to TRBJ2-2; TCRdb indicates TRBD1, and absent DNA this call remains unverified. Germline V gene sequence: CDR1 MNHEY, CDR2 SMNVEV (reference sequence). The CDR3 spans 15 residues. The CDR3 region is CASSLNPQGTGELFF.

The CDR3 here is CASSQEPRGAQETQYF. The chain uses TRBV4-1 and TRBJ2-5; TCRdb's D call of TRBD1 is untestable without DNA. Germline V lookup: CDR1 MGHRA, CDR2 YSYEKL. The CDR3 is 16 residues long.

This sequence joins TRBV11-1 and TRBJ2-3; TCRdb returns TRBD2, unconfirmable since there is no DNA. The CDR3 is 15 residues long. CDR1 SGHAT and CDR2 FQDESV come from the germline V gene (reference sequence). CDR3 amino acids: CASSLKREGTDTQYF.